These 27 T cell receptor beta chains share one sample of origin, sequenced in a study of T cell responses to AZD1222 COVID-19 vaccine. The data were produced by immunoSEQ multiplex PCR, yet TCRdb's version contains in-frame clones alone and is incomplete. Of some 120,000 clones listed, about 90% are singletons. This material consisted of peripheral blood, taken on day 0 of AZD1222 vaccination. The receptors come from an adult in good health.

The V and J genes are TRBV27 and TRBJ2-5; 9 bases fit TRBD1. This CDR3 is built from 15 residues. With 5 bases clipped from V and 3 bases from J, the junction kept 7 bases outside the gene matches. CDR1 is MNHEY and CDR2 is SMNVEV in the germline V gene (reference sequence). The CDR3 DNA reads as TGTGCCAGCAGTCCAAACAGGGGGCGCGAAGAGACCCAGTACTTC. This gives the protein CASSPNRGREETQYF.

This sequence joins TRBV10-1 and TRBJ2-1; possible D gene TRBD2, 6 bases. Looked up from germline, CDR1 is WNHNN and CDR2 is SYGVQD (reference sequence). Trimming removed 3 bases at V and 6 bases at J, with 9 bases between. The CDR3 is 13 residues long. The CDR3 DNA sequence: TGCGCCAGCAGTGATATGACTAGCAATGAGCAGTTCTTC. It translates to CASSDMTSNEQFF.

The chain carries TRBV24-1 and TRBJ2-5; D perhaps matches TRBD2 (7 bases). Trimming stripped 9 bases from V and 5 bases from J, with 18 bases between. CDR1 and CDR2 (germline): KGHDR, SFDVKD. The CDR3 extends over 14 amino acids. The CDR3 here is CATESTGGGETQYF. CDR3 nucleotides: TGTGCCACCGAGAGCACGGGGGGCGGTGAGACCCAGTACTTC.

The count of this clone is one. The chain employs TRBV6-5 and TRBJ1-2, with D perhaps matching TRBD1 (6 bases). V shed 0 bases and J shed 5 bases, with 10 bases lying between them. CDR1 and CDR2 from the germline V gene are MNHEY and SVGAGI. CDR3 length: 14 amino acids. The CDR3 is CASSYSAGVYGYTF. CDR3 nucleotides: TGTGCCAGCAGTTACTCCGCAGGGGTATATGGCTACACCTTC.

V usage is TRBV6-2 or TRBV6-3 and J usage is TRBJ2-4; 10 positions agree with TRBD2. V shed 7 bases and J 1 base; nucleotides not matched to a gene: 19. This CDR3 is 20 amino acids long. Germline assignment: CDR1 MNHEY and CDR2 SVGEGT. CDR3 protein: CASIPGGTSDPPEAKNIQYF. The CDR3 DNA reads TGTGCCAGCATCCCGGGGGGGACTAGCGACCCACCGGAGGCCAAAAACATTCAGTACTTC.

The chain combines TRBV7-2 with TRBJ2-7; 7 bases agree with TRBD2. The CDR3 extends over 13 amino acids. Germline CDR1 is SGHTA and CDR2 is FQGNSA. With V trimmed by 5 bases and J by 5 bases, 6 bases remained unmatched. This CDR3 is CASSVDRGDEQYF. The CDR3 nucleotides are TGTGCCAGCAGCGTAGATCGGGGGGACGAGCAGTACTTC.

This chain links TRBV7-2 with TRBJ1-3, with a tentative D call TRBD1 (6 bases). Germline CDR1 is SGHTA and CDR2 is FQGNSA. The V gene lost 2 bases and the J gene lost 4 bases, with 12 bases spanning the gap. The CDR3 has 15 residues. CDR3 in DNA: TGTGCCAGCAGCTTAATCAGGGGATCAGGAAACACCATATATTTT. As protein: CASSLIRGSGNTIYF.

The J gene is TRBJ2-7, the V gene TRBV29-1; the match to TRBD1 covers 10 bases. The J segment lost 5 bases and the V segment lost 6 bases, leaving 13 bases of the junction unmatched. The V gene's germline CDR1 is SQVTM and CDR2 ANQGSEA. This CDR3 comprises 15 residues. DNA for the CDR3: TGCAGCGTCGCCAACCCGGGACAGGGGTCCCACGAGCAGTACTTC. Amino acid sequence: CSVANPGQGSHEQYF.

This clone was detected only once. The chain joins TRBV19 to TRBJ2-5, with D hard to call. Trimming cost V 3 bases and J 1 base, with 6 bases left between them. CDR3 length: 13 amino acids. Germline V gene lookup returns CDR1 LNHDA and CDR2 SQIVND (reference sequence). CDR3 region: CASSIRFQETQYF. CDR3 DNA sequence: TGTGCCAGTAGTATCAGGTTCCAAGAGACCCAGTACTTC.

This clone has more than one count but fewer than ten. This chain links TRBV5-6 with TRBJ1-6; D is perhaps TRBD1 (6 bases). Germline CDR1 SGHDT, CDR2 YYEEEE. V lost 4 bases to trimming and J lost 9 bases, with 11 bases between them. This CDR3 has 13 residues. CDR3 in amino acids: CASSPDRSSPLHF. The CDR3 DNA reads as TGTGCCAGCAGCCCGGACAGATCTTCACCCCTCCACTTT.

This chain connects TRBV18 to TRBJ2-7; D remains ambiguous. The CDR3 is made up of 12 amino acids. CDR1 is KGHSH, CDR2 LQKENI, per germline. The V gene lost 2 bases and the J gene lost 5 bases, with 7 bases spanning the gap. The CDR3 DNA sequence: TGTGCCAGCTCACCATTCCCAAACGAGCAGTACTTC. It is translated as CASSPFPNEQYF.

This chain uses TRBV6-5 with TRBJ1-5, with D uncertain. The germline V gene has CDR1 MNHEY and CDR2 SVGAGI. V lost 8 bases and J 4 bases, leaving 12 bases between the germline ends. The CDR3 runs to 13 residues. This CDR3 is CASRPALNQPQHF. CDR3 DNA: TGTGCCAGCCGTCCGGCCCTAAATCAGCCCCAGCATTTT.

CDR3 nucleotides: TGCAGCGTGACTAGTCTCCACGAGCAGTACTTC. Translated: CSVTSLHEQYF. The J gene is TRBJ2-7, the V gene TRBV29-1, with a possible D match to TRBD2 (6 bases). Germline V lookup: CDR1 SQVTM, CDR2 ANQGSEA. The CDR3 is made up of 11 amino acids. Trimming removed 6 bases from V and 5 bases from J, with 11 bases in between.

The CDR3 spells CASSMTGKGNQPQHF. DNA for the CDR3: TGTGCCAGTAGTATGACAGGTAAAGGGAATCAGCCCCAGCATTTT. V gene TRBV19 combines with J gene TRBJ1-5; a weak D match, TRBD1 (6 bases). V was clipped by 3 bases and J by 4 bases, with 13 bases between them. The CDR3 has 15 amino acids. Germline values: CDR1 LNHDA, CDR2 SQIVND (reference sequence).

The genes are TRBV7-9 and TRBJ1-2; 7 nucleotides line up with TRBD1. CDR3 length equals 15 residues. V lost 6 bases and J lost 2; bases outside the gene matches: 9. CDR1 and CDR2 (germline): SEHNR, FQNEAQ (reference sequence). The CDR3 sequence: CASRPPGQNNYGYTF. The CDR3 DNA sequence: TGTGCCAGCAGACCGCCGGGACAGAACAACTATGGCTACACCTTC. Full variable domain (rest looked up from reference TRBV7-9 and TRBJ1-2): DTGVSQNPRHKITKRGQNVTFRCDPISEHNRLYWYRQTLGQGPEFLTYFQNEAQLEKSRLLSDRFSAERPKGSFSTLEIQRTEQGDSAMYLCASRPPGQNNYGYTFGSGTRLTVV.

The chain carries TRBV6-6 and TRBJ2-7; 8 bases fit TRBD1. Per germline, CDR1 MNHNY and CDR2 SVGAGI (reference sequence). V was clipped by 0 bases and J by 3 bases; unmatched bases: 4. This CDR3 contains 15 residues. The CDR3 nucleotides are TGTGCCAGCAGTTACTCTGAGGACAGGGACTACGAGCAGTACTTC. Amino acids: CASSYSEDRDYEQYF.

The chain joins TRBV14 to TRBJ2-7, with 7 nucleotides matching TRBD1. The germline V gene has CDR1 SGHDN and CDR2 FVKESK. The length of the CDR3 is 14 residues. V lost 4 bases, J lost 2 bases, and 5 bases stayed unmatched. CDR3: CASSRQGAPYEQYF. DNA of the CDR3: TGTGCCAGCAGCCGACAGGGAGCCCCCTACGAGCAGTACTTC.

The rearrangement uses TRBV7-9 and TRBJ1-6; perhaps TRBD1 as D (5 bases). The V and J ends lost 4 bases and 9 bases respectively, with 16 bases between them. The CDR3 spans 15 residues. The germline CDR1 and CDR2 sequences are SEHNR and FQNEAQ (reference sequence). In DNA, the CDR3 is TGTGCCAGCAGCTCAGGCAGGGAGAAGGGTTCACCCCTCCACTTT. It encodes CASSSGREKGSPLHF. Combining the CDR3 with reference TRBV7-9 and TRBJ1-6 gives the whole variable domain DTGVSQNPRHKITKRGQNVTFRCDPISEHNRLYWYRQTLGQGPEFLTYFQNEAQLEKSRLLSDRFSAERPKGSFSTLEIQRTEQGDSAMYLCASSSGREKGSPLHFGNGTRLTVT.

The genes are TRBV11-2 and TRBJ1-4; possible D gene TRBD1, 6 bases. The germline V gene has CDR1 SGHAT and CDR2 FQNNGV. Deletions cut 1 base from V and 7 bases from J, with 16 bases between. There are 16 residues in the CDR3. CDR3 DNA sequence: TGTGCCAGCAGCTTAGGTCCTGGGGGCGGGGGTGAAAAACTGTTTTTT. This gives the protein CASSLGPGGGGEKLFF.

The chain combines TRBV7-3 with TRBJ2-3; D is possibly TRBD2 (5 bases). Germline values: CDR1 SGHTA, CDR2 FQGTGA. V was trimmed by 1 base and J by 0 bases, leaving 14 bases between them. The CDR3 loop spans 17 amino acids. In DNA form, the CDR3 reads TGTGCCAGCAGCTTAAGGTTTACTAGGCCTAGCACAGATACGCAGTATTTT. Translated, it gives CASSLRFTRPSTDTQYF.

V usage is TRBV7-6 and J usage is TRBJ2-1, with 9 bases matching TRBD2. CDR1 SGHVS and CDR2 FNYEAQ come from the germline V gene. Trimming at V came to 1 base and at J to 0 bases, leaving 4 bases not matched to a gene. The CDR3 loop spans 17 amino acids. DNA for the CDR3: TGTGCCAGCAGCTTAGTTGCGGGAGGGAGCTCCTACAATGAGCAGTTCTTC. Translated, it gives CASSLVAGGSSYNEQFF.

The gene calls are TRBV6-1 and TRBJ1-2; weak D call: TRBD1 (6 bases). This CDR3 spans 12 amino acids. Germline assignment: CDR1 MNHNS and CDR2 SASEGT. Deletions cut 6 bases from V and 2 bases from J, with 7 bases between. The CDR3 coding sequence is TGTGCCAGCAGCCAGGGGAACTATGGCTACACCTTC. The encoded protein is CASSQGNYGYTF.

This clone was observed a single time. The chain joins TRBV19 to TRBJ2-5; TRBD2 matches at 7 bases. The V and J ends lost 4 bases and 2 bases, in that order; junction bases with no gene match: 7. CDR3 length: 15 amino acids. The germline V gene has CDR1 LNHDA and CDR2 SQIVND (reference sequence). The CDR3 coding sequence is TGTGCCAGTAGTACCCTAGGACTAGGGCAAGAGACCCAGTACTTC. Translating it yields CASSTLGLGQETQYF.

This chain connects TRBV18 to TRBJ2-7; 9 positions agree with TRBD1. V shed 5 bases, J shed 0 bases, and the junction held 5 bases outside the gene matches. Germline V gene sequence: CDR1 KGHSH, CDR2 LQKENI. This CDR3 comprises 15 residues. CDR3 amino acids: CASSEGQGISYEQYF. In nucleotides, the CDR3 is TGTGCCAGCTCAGAAGGACAGGGGATCTCCTACGAGCAGTACTTC.

The rearrangement joins TRBV6-5 to TRBJ1-1; 8 nucleotides align to TRBD1. Looked up from germline, CDR1 is MNHEY and CDR2 is SVGAGI. The ends lost 9 bases at V and 4 bases at J; junction bases unmatched: 10. The CDR3 is 14 residues long. CDR3 protein: CASWPGQGFTEAFF. CDR3 sequence (DNA): TGTGCCAGTTGGCCCGGACAGGGCTTCACTGAAGCTTTCTTT.

The rearrangement joins TRBV28 to TRBJ2-7; TRBD1 or TRBD2 may be the D gene (5 bases each). The CDR3 length is 14 residues. Germline CDR1 is MDHEN and CDR2 is SYDVKM. V was cut by 2 bases and J by 3 bases, with 11 bases left in between. DNA for the CDR3: TGTGCCAGCAGTTTACTCCGGGACCGCTACGAGCAGTACTTC. Its translation: CASSLLRDRYEQYF.

This clone was seen many times. This sequence joins TRBV9 and TRBJ1-4, with a tentative D call TRBD1 (5 bases). The CDR3 spans 15 residues. The germline gives CDR1 SGDLS, CDR2 YYNGEE. Trimming removed 4 bases at V and 7 bases at J, with 17 bases between. The CDR3 bases are TGTGCCAGCAGCCCCGCGGGAGGGGTGGGTGAAAAACTGTTTTTT. It is translated as CASSPAGGVGEKLFF. Together with reference TRBV9 and TRBJ1-4, the CDR3 gives the full variable domain: DSGVTQTPKHLITATGQRVTLRCSPRSGDLSVYWYQQSLDQGLQFLIQYYNGEERAKGNILERFSAQQFPDLHSELNLSSLELGDSALYFCASSPAGGVGEKLFFGSGTQLSVL.